Only a few counts were recorded for the clone carrying this TCR beta chain. Antigen: not known. This sample was included in a study of CD4 T cells in relation to SARS-CoV-2 and coronaviruses. Study information: Negative control cultures got HIV-1 Nef peptides or no peptide.

Before the COVID-19 pandemic, during about 2010-2018, CD4+ T cells were taken from unexposed donors. Isolation of CD4+ T cells took place after around eleven days in culture. Generated by immunoSEQ multiplex PCR, the TCRdb table keeps only in-frame clones and is missing some. This sample yields over 25,000 clones, of which 76% are seen a single time; around 15% belongs to the top ten. Trimming cost V 2 bases and J 4 bases, with 12 bases left between them. The CDR3 is made up of 14 amino acids. Germline CDR1 GTSNPN, CDR2 SVGIG (reference sequence). The chain is built from TRBV30 and TRBJ1-5; D unresolved. Sequencing was performed on CD4+ T cells from PBMCs, cultured in vitro. This TCR was recovered from a human donor in good health. The DNA of the CDR3 is TGTGCCTGGAGTAACGCTGGACTTAATCAGCCCCAGCATTTT. As protein: CAWSNAGLNQPQHF.